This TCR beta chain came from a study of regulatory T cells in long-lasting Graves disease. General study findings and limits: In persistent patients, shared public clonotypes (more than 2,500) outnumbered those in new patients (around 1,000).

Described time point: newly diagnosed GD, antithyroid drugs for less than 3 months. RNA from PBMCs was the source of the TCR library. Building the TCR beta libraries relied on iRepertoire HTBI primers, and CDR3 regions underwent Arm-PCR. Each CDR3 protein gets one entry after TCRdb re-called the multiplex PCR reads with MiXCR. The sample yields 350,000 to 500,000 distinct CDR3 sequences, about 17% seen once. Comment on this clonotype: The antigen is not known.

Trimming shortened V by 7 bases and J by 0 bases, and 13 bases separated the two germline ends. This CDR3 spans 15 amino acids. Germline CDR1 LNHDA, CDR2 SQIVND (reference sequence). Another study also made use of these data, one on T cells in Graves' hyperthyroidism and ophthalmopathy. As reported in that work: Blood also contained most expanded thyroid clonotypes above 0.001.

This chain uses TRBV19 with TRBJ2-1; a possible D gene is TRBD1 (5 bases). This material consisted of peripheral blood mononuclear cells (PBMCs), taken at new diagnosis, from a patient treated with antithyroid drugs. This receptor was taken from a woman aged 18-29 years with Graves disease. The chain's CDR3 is CASNQGRSSYNEQFF. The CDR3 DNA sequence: TGTGCCAGTAATCAGGGTCGGAGCTCCTACAATGAGCAGTTCTTC. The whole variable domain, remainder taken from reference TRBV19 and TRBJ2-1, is DGGITQSPKYLFRKEGQNVTLSCEQNLNHDAMYWYRQDPGQGLRLIYYSQIVNDFQKGDIAEGYSVSREKKESFPLTVTSAQKNPTAFYLCASNQGRSSYNEQFFGPGTRLTVL.